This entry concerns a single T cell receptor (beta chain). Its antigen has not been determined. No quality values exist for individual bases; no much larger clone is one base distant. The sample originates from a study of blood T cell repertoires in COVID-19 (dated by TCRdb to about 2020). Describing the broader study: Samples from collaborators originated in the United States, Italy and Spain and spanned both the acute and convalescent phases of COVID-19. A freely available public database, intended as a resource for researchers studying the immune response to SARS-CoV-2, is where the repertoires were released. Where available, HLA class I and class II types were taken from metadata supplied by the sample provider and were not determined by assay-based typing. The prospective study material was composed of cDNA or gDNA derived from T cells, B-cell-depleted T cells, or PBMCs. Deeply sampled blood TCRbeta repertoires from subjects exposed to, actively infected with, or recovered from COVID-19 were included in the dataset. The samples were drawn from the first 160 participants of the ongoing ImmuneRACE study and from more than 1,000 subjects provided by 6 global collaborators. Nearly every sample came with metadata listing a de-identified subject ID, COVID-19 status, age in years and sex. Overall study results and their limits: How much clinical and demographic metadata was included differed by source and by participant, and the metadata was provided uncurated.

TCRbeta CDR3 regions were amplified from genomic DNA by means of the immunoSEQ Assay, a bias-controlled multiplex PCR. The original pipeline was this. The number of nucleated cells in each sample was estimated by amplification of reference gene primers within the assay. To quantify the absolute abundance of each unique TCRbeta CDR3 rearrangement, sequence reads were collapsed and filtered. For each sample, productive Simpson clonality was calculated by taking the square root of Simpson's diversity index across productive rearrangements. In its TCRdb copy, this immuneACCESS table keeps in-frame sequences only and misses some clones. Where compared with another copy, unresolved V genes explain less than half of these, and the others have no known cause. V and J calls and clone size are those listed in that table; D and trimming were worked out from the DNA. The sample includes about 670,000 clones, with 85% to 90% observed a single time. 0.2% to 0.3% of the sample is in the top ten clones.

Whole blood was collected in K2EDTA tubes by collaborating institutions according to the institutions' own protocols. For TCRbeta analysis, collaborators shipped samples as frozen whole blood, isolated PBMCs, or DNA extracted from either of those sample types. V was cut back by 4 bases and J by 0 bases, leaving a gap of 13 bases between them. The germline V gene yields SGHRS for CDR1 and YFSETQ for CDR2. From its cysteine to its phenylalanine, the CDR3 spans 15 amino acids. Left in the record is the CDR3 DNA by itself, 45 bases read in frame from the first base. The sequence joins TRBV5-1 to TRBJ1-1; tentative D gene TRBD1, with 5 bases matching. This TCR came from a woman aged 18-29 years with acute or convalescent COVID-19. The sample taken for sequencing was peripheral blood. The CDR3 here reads CASSQERGLNTEAFF. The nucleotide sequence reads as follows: TGCGCCAGCAGCCAGGAGCGGGGCCTGAACACTGAAGCTTTCTTT.